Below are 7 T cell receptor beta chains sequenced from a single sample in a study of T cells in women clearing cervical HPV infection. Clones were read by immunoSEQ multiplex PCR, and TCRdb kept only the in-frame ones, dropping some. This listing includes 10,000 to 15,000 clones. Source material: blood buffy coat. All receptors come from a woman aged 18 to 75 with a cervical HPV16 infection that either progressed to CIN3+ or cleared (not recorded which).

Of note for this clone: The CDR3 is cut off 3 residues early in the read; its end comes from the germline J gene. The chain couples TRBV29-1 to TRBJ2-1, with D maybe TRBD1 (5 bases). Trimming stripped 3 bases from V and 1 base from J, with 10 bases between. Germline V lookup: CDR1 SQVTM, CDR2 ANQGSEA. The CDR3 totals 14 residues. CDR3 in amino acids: CSVDGQGSYNEQFF. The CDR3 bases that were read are TGCAGCGTTGATGGGCAGGGTTCCTACAATGAG.

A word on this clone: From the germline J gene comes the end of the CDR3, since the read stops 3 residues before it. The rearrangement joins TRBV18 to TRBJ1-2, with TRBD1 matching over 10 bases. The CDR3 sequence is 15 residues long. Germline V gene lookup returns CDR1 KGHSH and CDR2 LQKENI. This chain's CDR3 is CASSPGQGRGNDYTF. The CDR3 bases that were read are TGTGCCAGCTCACCGGGACAGGGGCGCGGCAATGAC.

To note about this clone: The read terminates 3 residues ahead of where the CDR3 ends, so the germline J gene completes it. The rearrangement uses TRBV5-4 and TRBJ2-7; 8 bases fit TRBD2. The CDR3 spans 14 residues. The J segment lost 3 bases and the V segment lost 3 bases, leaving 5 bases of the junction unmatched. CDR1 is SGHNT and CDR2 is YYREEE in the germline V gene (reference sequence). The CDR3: CASSWRGANYEQYF. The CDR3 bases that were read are TGTGCCAGCAGCTGGCGGGGGGCAAACTACGAG.

The CDR3 sequence: CASSGTSGGAGGNEQFF. The CDR3 bases that were read are TGTGCCAGCTCCGGGACTAGCGGGGGGGCCGGAGGCAATGAG. V is TRBV18 and J is TRBJ2-1; 16 bases line up with TRBD2. Read data end 3 residues before the CDR3 end; the end is taken from the germline J gene. The V gene's germline CDR1 is KGHSH and CDR2 LQKENI. The CDR3 runs 17 residues. Germline trimming cut 6 bases from V and 6 bases from J; bases unmatched to any gene: 8.

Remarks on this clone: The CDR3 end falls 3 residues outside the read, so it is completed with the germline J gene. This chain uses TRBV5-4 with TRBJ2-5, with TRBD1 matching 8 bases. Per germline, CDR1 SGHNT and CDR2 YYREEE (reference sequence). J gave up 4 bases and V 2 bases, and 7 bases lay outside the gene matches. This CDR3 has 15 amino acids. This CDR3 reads CASSFQGALVETQYF. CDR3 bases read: TGTGCCAGCAGCTTCCAGGGGGCTCTAGTAGAGACC.

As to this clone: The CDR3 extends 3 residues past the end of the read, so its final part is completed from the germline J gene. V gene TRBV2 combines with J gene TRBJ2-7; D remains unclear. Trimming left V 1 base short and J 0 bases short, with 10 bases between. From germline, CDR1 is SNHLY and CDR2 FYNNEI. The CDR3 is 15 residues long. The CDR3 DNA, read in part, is TGTGCCAGCAGTGAAGAAGGCGGCCGCTCCTACGAG. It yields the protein CASSEEGGRSYE. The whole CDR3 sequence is CASSEEGGRSYEQYF.

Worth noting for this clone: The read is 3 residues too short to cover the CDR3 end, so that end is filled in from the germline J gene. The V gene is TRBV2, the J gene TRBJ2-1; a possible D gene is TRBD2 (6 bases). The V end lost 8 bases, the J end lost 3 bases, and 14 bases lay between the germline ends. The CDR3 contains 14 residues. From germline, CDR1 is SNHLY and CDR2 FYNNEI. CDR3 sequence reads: CASRGTGYYNEQFF. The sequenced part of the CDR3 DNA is TGTGCCAGCCGAGGGACTGGCTACTACAATGAG.